These 21 T cell receptor beta chains were all obtained from the same sample, sequenced in a study of patients and donors after allogeneic stem cell transplantation. TCRdb passed the RT-PCR reads through MiXCR, listing each CDR3 protein once. The data contain about 10,000 distinct CDR3 sequences, about 6.4% of them singletons. The sequencing sample was made of blood, either unsorted or a sorted T cell fraction (not recorded which). The receptors derive from a human donor who was either an allogeneic HSCT recipient or a stem cell or donor lymphocyte infusion donor (not recorded which). It is not recorded whose cells these are; they may come from a transplant donor.

This clonotype was counted at least ten times. The chain employs TRBV7-3 and TRBJ2-2; 11 positions agree with TRBD2. Trimming cost V 2 bases and J 0 bases; bases outside gene matches: 2. Germline assignment: CDR1 SGHTA and CDR2 FQGTGA. CDR3 size: 17 residues. DNA for the CDR3: TGTGCCAGCAGCTTAGTAGCGGGAGGGCCGAACACCGGGGAGCTGTTTTTT. Its translation: CASSLVAGGPNTGELFF.

In its sample, this clonotype was seen many times. The chain uses TRBV5-1 and TRBJ2-3; weak D call: TRBD1 (7 bases). Deletions cut 4 bases from V and 5 bases from J, with 17 bases between. The CDR3 is 15 amino acids. Germline assignment: CDR1 SGHRS and CDR2 YFSETQ. The CDR3 sequence is CASSPLEGAGDTQYF. The DNA of the CDR3 is TGCGCCAGCAGCCCCTTGGAGGGGGCTGGAGATACGCAGTATTTT.

Concerning this clonotype: Given a much more abundant clone one base away, this may be a read error. The chain employs TRBV20-1 and TRBJ2-1, with D unclear. The CDR3 is 11 amino acids. Germline V gene lookup returns CDR1 DFQATT and CDR2 SNEGSKA (reference sequence). The DNA of the CDR3 is TGCAGAGCTACCAACAACAATGAGCAGTTCTTC. As protein: CRATNNNEQFF.

There are a few counts of this clonotype. The J gene is TRBJ2-7, the V gene TRBV6-2 or TRBV6-3, with 10 bases lining up with TRBD1. Germline V lookup: CDR1 MNHEY, CDR2 SVGEGT. CDR3 length: 15 residues. Trimming took 6 bases from V and 4 from J; bases not matched to a gene: 9. Written as DNA, the CDR3 is TGTGCCAGCAGATCCTTGGACAGGGGGATATACGAGCAGTACTTC. Translating gives CASRSLDRGIYEQYF.

Many counts were recorded for this clonotype. The chain is built from TRBV12-3 or TRBV12-4 and TRBJ1-5; D possibly corresponds to TRBD1 (5 bases). This CDR3 is 14 amino acids long. V was clipped by 7 bases and J by 6 bases, with 16 bases between them. The CDR3 spells CASTLGGLGQPQHF. The CDR3 DNA reads TGTGCCAGCACCCTGGGGGGTCTTGGTCAGCCCCAGCATTTT.

This clonotype appeared many times. The genes are TRBV12-3 or TRBV12-4 and TRBJ2-7; D gene ambiguous. Trimming took off 3 bases at V and 4 bases at J, with 16 bases between the two ends. This CDR3 comprises 15 residues. In DNA form, the CDR3 reads TGTGCCAGCAGTTTTAATGTCCGGGCTCGTTACGAGCAGTACTTC. It translates to CASSFNVRARYEQYF.

This clonotype was found a few times. The J gene is TRBJ2-7, the V gene TRBV27; 11 bases line up with TRBD2. CDR1 and CDR2 (germline): MNHEY, SMNVEV (reference sequence). This CDR3 is built from 16 residues. Losses at the gene ends were 6 bases for V and 7 bases for J; bases not matched to a gene: 14. The CDR3 DNA follows: TGTGCCAGCAGCCCTTGGGCCGGGACTAGCGGTTCAGAGCAGTACTTC. The encoded protein is CASSPWAGTSGSEQYF.

The gene calls are TRBV20-1 and TRBJ2-1; possibly TRBD2 for D (5 bases). CDR3 size: 15 residues. Trimming removed 4 bases from V and 0 bases from J, with 13 bases in between. Germline V CDR1 and CDR2: DFQATT, SNEGSKA (reference sequence). DNA of the CDR3: TGCAGTGCTACTCGGGTGGGGAGCTCCTACAATGAGCAGTTCTTC. Translation gives CSATRVGSSYNEQFF.

In its sample, this clonotype is medium-sized. The V call is TRBV6-5, the J call TRBJ2-7, with 7 bases lining up with TRBD2. J lost 5 bases, V lost 3 bases, and 7 bases had no gene match. The germline V gene encodes CDR1 MNHEY and CDR2 SVGAGI. This CDR3 has 14 residues. CDR3 residues: CASSYGLAVDEQYF. DNA for the CDR3: TGTGCCAGCAGTTATGGGCTAGCGGTGGACGAGCAGTACTTC.

The sample holds many counts of this clonotype. This chain connects TRBV10-1 to TRBJ2-3; D is perhaps TRBD2 (6 bases). CDR3 length: 17 residues. The germline CDR1 and CDR2 sequences are WNHNN and SYGVQD (reference sequence). Between the trimmed V and J ends, which lost 4 bases and 7 bases, there was a span of 24 bases. The DNA of the CDR3 is TGCGCCAGCAGTGTTAATTTGGGGGGTCGAAGTCCCAATACGCAGTATTTT. As protein: CASSVNLGGRSPNTQYF.

This clonotype came up a few times. The rearrangement joins TRBV5-1 to TRBJ2-3, with 8 bases matching TRBD2. Germline loops: CDR1 SGHRS, CDR2 YFSETQ. Trimming removed 4 bases from V and 3 bases from J; junction bases left unmatched: 13. This CDR3 region has 17 residues. CDR3 amino acids: CASSTQPRGGRTDTQYF. CDR3 nucleotides: TGCGCCAGCAGCACCCAACCTAGAGGCGGGAGGACAGATACGCAGTATTTT.

This clonotype was observed at least ten times. V and J are TRBV18 and TRBJ1-5; the D is unclear. Looked up from germline, CDR1 is KGHSH and CDR2 is LQKENI. There are 14 residues in the CDR3. Deletions cut 2 bases from V and 6 bases from J, with 11 bases between. The CDR3 protein is CASSPENSFQPQHF. DNA of the CDR3: TGTGCCAGCTCACCAGAGAACAGCTTTCAGCCCCAGCATTTT. Supplemented by reference TRBV18 and TRBJ1-5, the full variable domain reads NAGVMQNPRHLVRRRGQEARLRCSPMKGHSHVYWYRQLPEEGLKFMVYLQKENIIDESGMPKERFSAEFPKEGPSILRIQQVVRGDSAAYFCASSPENSFQPQHFGDGTRLSIL.

In its sample, this clonotype was seen many times. The CDR3 coding sequence is TGTGCCAGCAGCCCCCCGGCTTCTACGGGGCAGTACTTC. Its protein is CASSPPASTGQYF. The chain has TRBV7-8 and TRBJ2-7; D remains ambiguous. Germline CDR1 and CDR2: SGHVS and FQNEAQ. V was shortened by 5 bases and J by 9 bases, with 17 bases between the two germline ends. CDR3 length equals 13 residues.

This clonotype is classed as medium-sized. V and J are TRBV7-2 and TRBJ2-3; TRBD1 aligns across 9 bases. This CDR3 has 15 amino acids. CDR1 and CDR2 (germline): SGHTA, FQGNSA. V was clipped by 6 bases and J by 3 bases; unmatched bases: 7. CDR3 nucleotides: TGTGCCAGCAGGTGGACAGGGGAAGTAACAGATACGCAGTATTTT. Amino acid sequence: CASRWTGEVTDTQYF.

The rearrangement joins TRBV24-1 to TRBJ2-3; the match to TRBD2 covers 9 bases. Germline loops: CDR1 KGHDR, CDR2 SFDVKD. CDR3 length equals 14 residues. Trimming cost V 5 bases and J 7 bases; bases outside gene matches: 6. The CDR3 coding sequence is TGTGCCACCAGTGGGGATAGCGGGAGTAATACGCAGTATTTT. Translated, it gives CATSGDSGSNTQYF.

This clonotype is deemed medium-sized. The chain uses TRBV6-5 and TRBJ1-5; the match to TRBD1 covers 9 bases. Losses at the gene ends were 2 bases for V and 4 bases for J; bases not matched to a gene: 3. CDR3 length: 15 amino acids. In germline, CDR1 is MNHEY, CDR2 SVGAGI. The CDR3 sequence: CASSYGTGNNQPQHF. The CDR3 bases are TGTGCCAGCAGTTACGGGACAGGGAATAATCAGCCCCAGCATTTT.

In this sample, this clonotype turned up many times. This rearrangement joins TRBV6-2 or TRBV6-3 to TRBJ1-5; the D is unclear. The V gene lost 5 bases and the J gene lost 1 base, with 3 bases spanning the gap. The length of the CDR3 is 12 residues. CDR1 is MNHEY and CDR2 is SVGEGT in the germline V gene. The CDR3 region has the DNA TGTGCCAGCAGTACCAGCAATCAGCCCCAGCATTTT. Translated: CASSTSNQPQHF.

This clonotype was detected a few times. This sequence joins TRBV5-1 and TRBJ2-5; 7 positions match TRBD1. From germline, CDR1 is SGHRS and CDR2 YFSETQ. Trimming took 2 bases from V and 1 from J; bases not matched to a gene: 2. The CDR3 has 14 residues. CDR3 sequence reads: CASSLQGRQETQYF. The CDR3, as DNA: TGCGCCAGCAGCTTACAGGGGCGCCAAGAGACCCAGTACTTC.

The genes are TRBV5-1 and TRBJ2-5; possibly TRBD2 for D (6 bases). This CDR3 has 14 residues. Between the trimmed V and J ends, which lost 0 bases and 5 bases, there was a span of 11 bases. Per the germline V gene, CDR1 is SGHRS and CDR2 is YFSETQ. The CDR3 reads CASSLAQEGETQYF. CDR3 coding DNA: TGCGCCAGCAGCTTGGCCCAGGAGGGGGAGACCCAGTACTTC.

This clonotype is categorized as medium-sized. The J gene is TRBJ1-6, the V gene TRBV6-6, with 8 bases matching TRBD1. The J segment lost 6 bases and the V segment lost 4 bases, leaving 8 bases of the junction unmatched. The germline V gene encodes CDR1 MNHNY and CDR2 SVGAGI (reference sequence). This CDR3 contains 16 residues. The CDR3 sequence is CASSSGQGVSNSPLHF. The DNA for the CDR3 is TGTGCCAGCAGTTCCGGACAGGGAGTTAGTAATTCACCCCTCCACTTT.

As for this clonotype: A read error may be the cause here, since a much bigger clone is one base away. The CDR3 bases are TGCAGCGTTGAGGCTGGACTAGCGAGCCGGTACGAGCAGTACTTC. Its protein product is CSVEAGLASRYEQYF. This chain connects TRBV29-1 to TRBJ2-7, with TRBD2 matching over 9 bases. With V trimmed by 3 bases and J by 4 bases, 10 bases remained unmatched. Per germline, CDR1 SQVTM and CDR2 ANQGSEA. The length of the CDR3 is 15 residues.